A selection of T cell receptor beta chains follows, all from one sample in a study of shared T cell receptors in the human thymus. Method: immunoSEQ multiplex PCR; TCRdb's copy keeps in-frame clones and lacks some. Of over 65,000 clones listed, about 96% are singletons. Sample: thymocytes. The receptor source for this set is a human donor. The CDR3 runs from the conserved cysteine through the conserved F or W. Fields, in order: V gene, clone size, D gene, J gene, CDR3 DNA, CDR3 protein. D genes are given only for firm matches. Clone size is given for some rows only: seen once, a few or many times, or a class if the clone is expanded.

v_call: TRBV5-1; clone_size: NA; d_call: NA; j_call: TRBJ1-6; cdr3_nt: TGCGCCAGCAGCTACCAGCAGGGCAAGGATTCACCCCTCCACTTT; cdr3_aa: CASSYQQGKDSPLHF
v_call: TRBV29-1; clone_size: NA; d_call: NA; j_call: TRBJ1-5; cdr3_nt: TGCAGCGTTGGGGGGCAATCAGCCCAGCATTTT; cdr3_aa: CSVGGQSAQHF
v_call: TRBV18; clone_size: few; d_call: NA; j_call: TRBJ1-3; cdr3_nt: TGTGCCAGCTCACCGGTCTTGGGAGGGGGAAACACCATATATTTT; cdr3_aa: CASSPVLGGGNTIYF
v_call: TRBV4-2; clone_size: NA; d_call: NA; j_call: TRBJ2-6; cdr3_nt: TGTGCCAGCAGCCAAAGGAATGTCAAAGGAGCTGGGGCCAACGTCCTGACTTTC; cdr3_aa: CASSQRNVKGAGANVLTF
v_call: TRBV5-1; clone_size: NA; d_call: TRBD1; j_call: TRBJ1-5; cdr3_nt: TGCGCCAGCAGCCAATCTCCCGGGACAGGTAGCAATCAGCCCCAGCATTTT; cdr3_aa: CASSQSPGTGSNQPQHF
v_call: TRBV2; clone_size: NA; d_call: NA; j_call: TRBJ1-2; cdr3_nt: TGTGCCAGCCAAAGCCCACGCAGGGTCATCTATGGCTACACCTTC; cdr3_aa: CASQSPRRVIYGYTF
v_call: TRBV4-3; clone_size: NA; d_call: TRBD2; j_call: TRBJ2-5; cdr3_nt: TGCGCCAGCAGCCAATCCCTCAGCGGGGGTTCGACCCAGTACTTC; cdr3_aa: CASSQSLSGGSTQYF
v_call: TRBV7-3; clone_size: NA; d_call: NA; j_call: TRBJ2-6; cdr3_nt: TGTGCCAGCAGCTCTAGGGACGGAGATACTGGGGCCAACGTCCTGACTTTC; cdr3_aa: CASSSRDGDTGANVLTF
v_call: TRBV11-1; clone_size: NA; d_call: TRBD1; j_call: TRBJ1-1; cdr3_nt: TGTGCCAGCAGCTGCCGGGACAGCCAAGCTTTCTTT; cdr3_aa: CASSCRDSQAFF
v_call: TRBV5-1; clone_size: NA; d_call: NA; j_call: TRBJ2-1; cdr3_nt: TGCGCCAGCAGCTTGGCCGGGCAGGGTAGTGAGCAGTTCTTC; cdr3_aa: CASSLAGQGSEQFF
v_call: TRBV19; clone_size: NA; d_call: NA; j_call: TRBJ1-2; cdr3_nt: TGTGCCAGTAGTGGACCGGATGGCTACACCTTC; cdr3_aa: CASSGPDGYTF